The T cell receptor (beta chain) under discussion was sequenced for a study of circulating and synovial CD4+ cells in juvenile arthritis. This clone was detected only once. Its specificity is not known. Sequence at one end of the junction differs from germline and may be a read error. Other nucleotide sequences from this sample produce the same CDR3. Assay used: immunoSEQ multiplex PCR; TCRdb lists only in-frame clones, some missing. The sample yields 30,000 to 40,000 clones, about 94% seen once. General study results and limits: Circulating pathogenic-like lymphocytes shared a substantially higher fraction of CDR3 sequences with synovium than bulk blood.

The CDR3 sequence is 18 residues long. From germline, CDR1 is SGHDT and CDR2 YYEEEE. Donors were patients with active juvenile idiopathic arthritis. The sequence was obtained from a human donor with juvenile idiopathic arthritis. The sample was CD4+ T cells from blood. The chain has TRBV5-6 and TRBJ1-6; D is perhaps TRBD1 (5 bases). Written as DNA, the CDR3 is TGTGCCAGCAGCTTGGGACAGCTCAGAAGCTCCTATAATTCCCCCCTCCACTTT. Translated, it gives CASSLGQLRSSYNSPLHF.